This T cell receptor beta chain comes out of a study of CXCR3-negative and CXCR3-positive naive CD8 T cells. Study at large: The study obtained approximately 130 million TRB reads, about 1.5 +/- 0.3 million per library.

Whole-study results and caveats: After cryopreservation, CXCR3 expression dropped partially; most assays used fresh PBMCs. The TRB CDR3s that CXCR3-positive naive cells carried were more hydrophobic than those of CXCR3-negative naive cells.

Per germline, CDR1 SGHRS and CDR2 YFSETQ. This CDR3 comprises 16 residues. UMI-labeled TRB cDNA libraries were prepared by 5' RACE. Each CDR3 protein gets one entry in TCRdb, which reprocessed the 5' RACE reads and gives no DNA. The repertoire table contains 45,000 to 65,000 distinct CDR3 sequences. With respect to this clonotype: Its target is unknown.

Sorting was done in triplicate for each CD8+ T cell subset (about 330,000 cells each). Material: naive CXCR3- CD8+ T cells from blood. Indicated subset: CD45RO-CCR7+CD27+CD95- naive CD8+ T cells lacking CXCR3 (TNR3-). The TCR comes from a human donor in good health. Some clones in this sample may be carry-over from other donors' samples. The chain recombines TRBV5-1 with TRBJ2-3; as DNA is missing, the TRBD2 call by TCRdb cannot be tested. The CDR3 loop is CASSLAEGGLTDTQYF.